Following are 14 T cell receptor beta chains from one sample sequenced in a study of T-cell memory formation after mild COVID-19. Each CDR3 protein gets one entry after TCRdb re-called the 5' RACE reads with MiXCR. Of fewer than 600,000 distinct CDR3 sequences in the sample, roughly 20% are singletons; the top ten hold under 8.5%. The sample was PBMCs or a T cell subset sorted from them (not recorded which). Source of these receptors: an adult woman who had mild COVID-19 (a few samples of this study predate the infection). Cell type and time point are not known.

The genes are TRBV5-1 and TRBJ2-1; the match to TRBD2 covers 10 bases. V lost 2 bases and J lost 9; bases outside the gene matches: 8. The CDR3 runs to 15 residues. The germline CDR1 and CDR2 sequences are SGHRS and YFSETQ. The CDR3 loop is CASSFRAGGPTEQFF. In DNA form, the CDR3 reads TGCGCCAGCAGCTTCCGAGCGGGAGGGCCAACTGAGCAGTTCTTC.

The table lists this clonotype with many counts. The rearrangement joins TRBV6-6 to TRBJ2-3; D might be TRBD1 (5 bases). V lost 6 bases and J lost 5, with 9 bases in between. The CDR3 consists of 12 residues. CDR1 and CDR2 from the germline V gene are MNHNY and SVGAGI (reference sequence). CDR3 DNA: TGTGCCAGCAGCCCGACAGAAGATACGCAGTATTTT. It codes for CASSPTEDTQYF.

The gene calls are TRBV15 and TRBJ2-5; a weak D match, TRBD1 (5 bases). Trimming shortened V by 0 bases and J by 1 base, and 12 bases separated the two germline ends. This CDR3 spans 16 amino acids. Germline CDR1 LNHNV, CDR2 YYDKDF (reference sequence). The CDR3 protein is CATSRDRPGIQETQYF. CDR3 coding DNA: TGTGCCACCAGCAGAGATCGCCCAGGGATCCAAGAGACCCAGTACTTC.

This clonotype turned up a few times. This sequence joins TRBV12-3 or TRBV12-4 and TRBJ1-1, with 7 bases identical to TRBD1. There are 13 residues in the CDR3. V dropped 7 bases and J dropped 2; count of bases not matched to a gene: 4. This CDR3 is CASKGTANTEAFF. The DNA of the CDR3 is TGTGCCAGCAAAGGGACAGCCAACACTGAAGCTTTCTTT.

This clonotype was found a few times. The chain carries TRBV2 and TRBJ1-3; D is undetermined. The CDR3 length is 12 residues. The germline V gene encodes CDR1 SNHLY and CDR2 FYNNEI. Between the trimmed V and J ends, which lost 6 bases and 1 base, there was a span of 4 bases. Here the CDR3 DNA reads TGTGCCAGCAGGGTGTCTGGAAACACCATATATTTT. Translated: CASRVSGNTIYF.

The chain carries TRBV18 and TRBJ2-7; maybe TRBD1 (6 bases). The CDR3 sequence is 14 residues long. V lost 2 bases to trimming and J lost 4 bases, with 12 bases between them. Germline CDR1 and CDR2: KGHSH and LQKENI. CDR3 sequence: CASSPDLQGYEQYF. The CDR3 nucleotides are TGTGCCAGCTCACCAGACTTACAGGGATACGAGCAGTACTTC. Full variable domain (missing parts from reference TRBV18 and TRBJ2-7): NAGVMQNPRHLVRRRGQEARLRCSPMKGHSHVYWYRQLPEEGLKFMVYLQKENIIDESGMPKERFSAEFPKEGPSILRIQQVVRGDSAAYFCASSPDLQGYEQYFGPGTRLTVT.

This clonotype appeared a few times. J is TRBJ1-1 and V is TRBV11-2; 10 bases are shared with TRBD1. Germline assignment: CDR1 SGHAT and CDR2 FQNNGV. This CDR3 has 16 amino acids. J was trimmed by 0 bases and V by 5 bases; bases with no gene match: 6. CDR3 coding DNA: TGTGCCAGCAGCCCTGGACAGGGGGTGGTGAACACTGAAGCTTTCTTT. Translation: CASSPGQGVVNTEAFF.

This chain joins TRBV5-5 and TRBJ2-1, with 11 positions matching TRBD2. This CDR3 contains 15 residues. CDR1 is SGHKS, CDR2 YYEKEE, per germline (reference sequence). V lost 2 bases, J lost 5 bases, and 3 bases stayed unmatched. CDR3 sequence (DNA): TGTGCCAGCAGCTTAGGGGGACTAGCGGACAATGAGCAGTTCTTC. The encoded protein is CASSLGGLADNEQFF.

Ten or more counts support this clonotype. The CDR3 reads CASNPSDGGQGRLGEQFF. Here the CDR3 DNA reads TGTGCCAGCAATCCCTCAGACGGGGGACAGGGTAGGCTCGGTGAGCAGTTCTTC. This rearrangement joins TRBV12-3 or TRBV12-4 to TRBJ2-1; 9 bases are shared with TRBD1. V shed 7 bases and J 9 bases; nucleotides not matched to a gene: 22. CDR3 size: 18 residues.

This clonotype was counted a few times. V usage is TRBV2 and J usage is TRBJ2-1; tentatively, D is TRBD2 (5 bases). CDR3 length: 15 residues. V lost 7 bases, J lost 0 bases, and 13 bases lay in between. CDR1 is SNHLY, CDR2 FYNNEI, per germline. The CDR3 is CASMERQSSYNEQFF. For the CDR3, the DNA is TGTGCCAGCATGGAGCGGCAGAGCTCCTACAATGAGCAGTTCTTC.

The gene calls are TRBV20-1 and TRBJ2-1, with D possibly being TRBD1 (5 bases). Germline V gene sequence: CDR1 DFQATT, CDR2 SNEGSKA (reference sequence). Trimming removed 0 bases at V and 7 bases at J, with 13 bases between. The CDR3 runs to 14 residues. The chain's CDR3 is CSARDGQGGNEQFF. In nucleotides, the CDR3 is TGCAGTGCTAGAGATGGGCAGGGTGGTAATGAGCAGTTCTTC.

This clonotype was observed a few times. V usage is TRBV30 and J usage is TRBJ2-7, with D hard to call. CDR1 and CDR2 (germline): GTSNPN, SVGIG (reference sequence). V gave up 5 bases and J gave up 7 bases, with 12 bases separating them. The CDR3 has 11 residues. This CDR3 reads CAWVIGVEQYF. CDR3 DNA sequence: TGTGCCTGGGTCATAGGTGTTGAGCAGTACTTC.

This sequence joins TRBV6-5 and TRBJ1-1; 8 nucleotides match TRBD1. CDR1 is MNHEY and CDR2 is SVGAGI in the germline V gene. Trimming removed 1 base from V and 4 bases from J; junction bases left unmatched: 5. CDR3 length equals 15 residues. The CDR3 spells CASSYLGTGSTEAFF. The CDR3 DNA sequence: TGTGCCAGCAGTTACTTAGGGACAGGTTCCACTGAAGCTTTCTTT.

This chain joins TRBV7-2 and TRBJ2-1; D is ambiguous. Germline V CDR1 and CDR2: SGHTA, FQGNSA. There are 15 residues in the CDR3. Trimming cost V 0 bases and J 4 bases, with 10 bases left between them. CDR3 nucleotide sequence: TGTGCCAGCAGCTTAGCGGTGGGGTTATACAATGAGCAGTTCTTC. Residues: CASSLAVGLYNEQFF. Together with reference TRBV7-2 and TRBJ2-1, the CDR3 gives the full variable domain: GAGVSQSPSNKVTEKGKDVELRCDPISGHTALYWYRQSLGQGLEFLIYFQGNSAPDKSGLPSDRFSAERTGGSVSTLTIQRTQQEDSAVYLCASSLAVGLYNEQFFGPGTRLTVL.